Listed below are T cell receptor beta chains from one sample, sequenced in a study of CD8 T cells in Susac syndrome. Each CDR3 protein is one row after TCRdb ran MiXCR on the immunoSEQ multiplex PCR reads. The sample lists tens of thousands of distinct CDR3 sequences; approximately 96% were seen once. Input material: CD8+ T cells from PBMCs. The receptors shown here come from a human donor with Susac syndrome. CDR3s include the opening cysteine and the closing phenylalanine or tryptophan. Fields, in order: D gene, V gene, J gene, clone size, CDR3 DNA, CDR3 protein. The D gene is left open where the match is weak. Clone sizes are given selectively: once, few, many, or a class where the clone is expanded.

-	TRBV6-5	TRBJ1-1	-	TGTGCCAGCAGCAACCAGAACGCGGCTTTCTTT	CASSNQNAAFF
-	TRBV3-1	TRBJ2-5	-	TGTGCCAGCAGCCAAATGTCAGGTGGGGAGACCCAGTACTTC	CASSQMSGGETQYF
TRBD1	TRBV20-1	TRBJ1-1	-	TGCAGTGCTCCACGGACAGGGAGTGGTGAAGCTTTCTTT	CSAPRTGSGEAFF
TRBD1	TRBV6-2/TRBV6-3	TRBJ1-2	once	TGTGCCAGCAGGGACAGGGGGCTCGACTATGGCTACACCTTC	CASRDRGLDYGYTF
TRBD1	TRBV29-1	TRBJ2-1	-	TGCAGCGTTCAGAGACAGGGTCCCGGTGAGCAGTTCTTC	CSVQRQGPGEQFF
-	TRBV6-5	TRBJ1-6	-	TGTGCCAGCAGTTACTTTTCGACAGGTGGTAGCTCCTATAATTCACCCCTCCACTTT	CASSYFSTGGSSYNSPLHF
-	TRBV20-1	TRBJ2-5	-	TGCAGTGCCCCAGGGTTCCAAGAGACCCAGTACTTC	CSAPGFQETQYF
TRBD1	TRBV15	TRBJ1-2	-	TGTGCCACCAGCAGAGAAGGGACAGTTTATGGCTACACCTTC	CATSREGTVYGYTF
TRBD2	TRBV24-1	TRBJ2-1	-	TGTGCCACCGGTAGCGGGGTCGGTAATGAGCAGTTCTTC	CATGSGVGNEQFF
-	TRBV5-1	TRBJ1-4	-	TGCGCCAGCAGCTTGGAGGGGGGTTACGAAAAACTGTTTTTT	CASSLEGGYEKLFF
-	TRBV29-1	TRBJ1-3	-	TGCAGCGTTGAAGACTGGAACGCTGGAAACACCATATATTTT	CSVEDWNAGNTIYF
-	TRBV27	TRBJ2-3	-	TGTGCCAGCAGTTTATTCCGGACGACAGATACGCAGTATTTT	CASSLFRTTDTQYF
TRBD1	TRBV12-3/TRBV12-4	TRBJ1-6	-	TGTGCCAGCAGTAGACAGGGGGCCCTCCACTTT	CASSRQGALHF
TRBD2	TRBV24-1	TRBJ2-1	-	TGTGCCACCAGTGATTTAGCCCCGGGACTAGCGGGATCTGAGCAGTTCTTC	CATSDLAPGLAGSEQFF
-	TRBV27	TRBJ1-1	-	TGTGCCAGCAGTGGACGGACGACTGAAGCTTTCTTT	CASSGRTTEAFF
-	TRBV7-9	TRBJ1-6	-	TGTGCCAGCAGTCAAACCTATAATTCACCCCTCCACTTT	CASSQTYNSPLHF
-	TRBV6-2/TRBV6-3	TRBJ2-7	-	TGTGCCAGCAGTTCCACCCACGAGCAGTACTTC	CASSSTHEQYF
TRBD1	TRBV20-1	TRBJ1-5	-	TGCAGTGCTAGTAGGACAGGGCAAGGGCAGCCCCAGCATTTT	CSASRTGQGQPQHF
-	TRBV5-1	TRBJ2-1	once	TGCGCCAGCAGCTTGGTAGGGGGGGCCTCCAATGAGCAGTTCTTC	CASSLVGGASNEQFF
-	TRBV30	TRBJ1-1	once	TGTGCCTGGAGTGGAAGACAGAACACTGAAGCTTTCTTT	CAWSGRQNTEAFF
TRBD1	TRBV5-1	TRBJ1-5	-	TGCGCCAGCAGCTCGGGACAGGAGAATCAGCCCCAGCATTTT	CASSSGQENQPQHF
TRBD1	TRBV29-1	TRBJ1-1	once	TGCAGCGTGCAGGGACAGGCGAACACTGAAGCTTTCTTT	CSVQGQANTEAFF
-	TRBV29-1	TRBJ2-7	-	TGCAGCGGCCGGGACTCGAGCTCCTACGAGCAGTACTTC	CSGRDSSSYEQYF
TRBD1	TRBV30	TRBJ1-2	-	TGTGCCTGGAGTGGGACAGGTCTCCGCTATGGCTACACCTTC	CAWSGTGLRYGYTF
-	TRBV20-1	TRBJ2-3	-	TGCAGTGCTTATGACAGGATAAGCACAGATACGCAGTATTTT	CSAYDRISTDTQYF
-	TRBV9	TRBJ2-5	-	TGTGCCAGCAGCGGAGACAGGGAGGGTTCCCAAGAGACCCAGTACTTC	CASSGDREGSQETQYF
-	TRBV7-2	TRBJ2-3	once	TGTGCCAGCAGCCCCGCCGTGGCGGCCGATACGCAGTATTTT	CASSPAVAADTQYF
TRBD2	TRBV20-1	TRBJ2-7	-	TGCAGTGCTGGATCTAGCGGGGGTGTCTCCTACGAGCAGTACTTC	CSAGSSGGVSYEQYF
-	TRBV20-1	TRBJ2-1	once	TGCAGTGCTAGAGATAATCGGGGGCACAATGAGCAGTTCTTC	CSARDNRGHNEQFF
TRBD1	TRBV30	TRBJ1-5	-	TGTGCCTGGCAGTTACGAAGGGGGCGCGAATCGGGTCAGCCCCAGCATTTT	CAWQLRRGRESGQPQHF
TRBD1	TRBV2	TRBJ1-5	-	TGTGCCAGCAGCGCCGGGACAGGGGGCATTCAGCCCCAGCATTTT	CASSAGTGGIQPQHF
-	TRBV4-2	TRBJ2-7	-	TGTGCCAGCAGCCAGGCGGAGAACTACGAGCAGTACTTC	CASSQAENYEQYF
TRBD1	TRBV5-8	TRBJ2-5	-	TGTGCCAGCAGCTGGACAGGGCAAGAGACCCAGTACTTC	CASSWTGQETQYF
-	TRBV4-2	TRBJ2-5	-	TGTGCCAGCAGCCAAAGGCGAGGGCAAGAGACCCAGTACTTC	CASSQRRGQETQYF
TRBD2	TRBV20-1	TRBJ2-1	-	TGCAGTGCTAGCGCTTGGACTAGCGGGGGAAACAATGAGCAGTTCTTC	CSASAWTSGGNNEQFF